These 3 T cell receptor beta chains share one sample of origin, sequenced in a study of cytomegalovirus exposure and HLA in healthy donors. The PCR employed 60 Vbeta primers together with 13 Jbeta primers. The protocol was immunoSEQ multiplex PCR, while the TCRdb copy is restricted to in-frame clones and leaves out a portion. The data show 110,000 to 150,000 clones, around three quarters seen once. The specimen sequenced was PBMCs. The receptors come from a middle-aged woman in good health and CMV-seronegative.

The rearrangement uses TRBV27 and TRBJ2-7; D possibly corresponds to TRBD1 (6 bases). The CDR3 extends over 17 amino acids. CDR1 is MNHEY, CDR2 SMNVEV, per germline (reference sequence). Trimming removed 5 bases from V and 0 bases from J, with 20 bases in between. The CDR3 loop is CASSPRTAIPFSYEQYF. The CDR3 bases are TGTGCCAGCAGTCCGCGGACAGCCATACCCTTCTCCTACGAGCAGTACTTC.

The J gene is TRBJ2-1, the V gene TRBV28, with 12 bases matching TRBD2. There are 15 residues in the CDR3. The V gene's germline CDR1 is MDHEN and CDR2 SYDVKM. V was clipped by 6 bases and J by 6 bases; unmatched bases: 6. The CDR3: CASSHGGLAGNEQFF. CDR3 in DNA: TGTGCCAGCAGCCACGGGGGACTAGCGGGCAATGAGCAGTTCTTC.

Remarks on this clone: At one boundary the junction diverges from the germline segment, which might be a read error. The chain links TRBV7-9 to TRBJ1-3; D gene unclear. The CDR3 loop spans 16 amino acids. The germline V gene encodes CDR1 SEHNR and CDR2 FQNEAQ (reference sequence). The CDR3 DNA is TGTTCCAGCAGCCCGGACCGTGAGGGCTCTGGAAACACCATATATTTT. It specifies CSSSPDREGSGNTIYF. Full variable domain (rest looked up from reference TRBV7-9 and TRBJ1-3): DTGVSQNPRHKITKRGQNVTFRCDPISEHNRLYWYRQTLGQGPEFLTYFQNEAQLEKSRLLSDRFSAERPKGSFSTLEIQRTEQGDSAMYLCSSSPDREGSGNTIYFGEGSWLTVV.